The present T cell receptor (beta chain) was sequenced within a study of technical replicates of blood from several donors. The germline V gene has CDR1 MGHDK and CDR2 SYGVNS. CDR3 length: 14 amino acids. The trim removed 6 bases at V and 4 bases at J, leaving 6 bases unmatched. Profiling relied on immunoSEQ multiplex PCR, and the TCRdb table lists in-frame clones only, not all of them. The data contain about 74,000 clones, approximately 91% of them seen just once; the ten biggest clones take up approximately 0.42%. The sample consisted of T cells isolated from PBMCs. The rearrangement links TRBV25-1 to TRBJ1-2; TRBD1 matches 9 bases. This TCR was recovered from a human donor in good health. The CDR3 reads CASRFGTGSYGYTF. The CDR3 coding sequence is TGTGCCAGCAGATTCGGGACAGGGAGCTATGGCTACACCTTC.